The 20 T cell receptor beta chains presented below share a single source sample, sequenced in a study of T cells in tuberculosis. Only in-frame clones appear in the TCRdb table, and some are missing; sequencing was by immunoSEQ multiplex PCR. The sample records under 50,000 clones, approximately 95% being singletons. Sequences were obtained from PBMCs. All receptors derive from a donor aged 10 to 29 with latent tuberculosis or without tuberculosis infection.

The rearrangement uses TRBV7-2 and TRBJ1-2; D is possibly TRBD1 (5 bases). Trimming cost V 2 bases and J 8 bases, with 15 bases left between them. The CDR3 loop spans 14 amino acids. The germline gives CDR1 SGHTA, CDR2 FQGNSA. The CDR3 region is CASSLLSGGEGYTF. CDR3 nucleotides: TGTGCCAGCAGCTTACTCTCCGGAGGGGAAGGCTACACCTTC.

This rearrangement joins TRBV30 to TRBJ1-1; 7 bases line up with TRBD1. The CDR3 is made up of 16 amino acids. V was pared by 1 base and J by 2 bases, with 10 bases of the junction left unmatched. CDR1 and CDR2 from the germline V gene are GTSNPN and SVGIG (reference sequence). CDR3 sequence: CAWSAEPGTANTEAFF. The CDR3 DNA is TGTGCCTGGAGTGCCGAACCCGGGACAGCCAACACTGAAGCTTTCTTT.

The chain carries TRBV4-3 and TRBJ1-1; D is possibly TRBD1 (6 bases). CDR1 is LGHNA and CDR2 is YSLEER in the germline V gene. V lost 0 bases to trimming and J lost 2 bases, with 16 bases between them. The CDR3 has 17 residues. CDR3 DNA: TGCGCCAGCAGCCAAGAGTCCTCAGGACAGCCAAACACTGAAGCTTTCTTT. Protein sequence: CASSQESSGQPNTEAFF.

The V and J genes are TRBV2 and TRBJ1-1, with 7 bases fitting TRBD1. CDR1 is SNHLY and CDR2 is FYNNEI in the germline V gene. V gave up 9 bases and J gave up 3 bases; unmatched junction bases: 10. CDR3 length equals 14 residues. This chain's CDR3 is CASDRDRADTEAFF. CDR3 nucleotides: TGTGCCAGTGACCGGGACAGAGCGGACACTGAAGCTTTCTTT.

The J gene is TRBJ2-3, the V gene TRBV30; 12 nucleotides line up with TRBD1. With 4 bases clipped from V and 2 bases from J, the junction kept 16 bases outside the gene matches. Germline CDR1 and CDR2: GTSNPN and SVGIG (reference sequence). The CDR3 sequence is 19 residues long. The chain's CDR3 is CAWKLLTGTGGLATDTQYF. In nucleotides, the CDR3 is TGTGCCTGGAAACTCCTCACAGGGACAGGGGGCCTTGCCACAGATACGCAGTATTTT.

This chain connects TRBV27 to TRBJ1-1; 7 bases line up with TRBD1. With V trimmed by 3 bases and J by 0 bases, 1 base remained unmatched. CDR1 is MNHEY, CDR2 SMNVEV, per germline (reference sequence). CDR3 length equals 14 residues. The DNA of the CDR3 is TGTGCCAGCAGTTTGGGACAGATGAACACTGAAGCTTTCTTT. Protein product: CASSLGQMNTEAFF.

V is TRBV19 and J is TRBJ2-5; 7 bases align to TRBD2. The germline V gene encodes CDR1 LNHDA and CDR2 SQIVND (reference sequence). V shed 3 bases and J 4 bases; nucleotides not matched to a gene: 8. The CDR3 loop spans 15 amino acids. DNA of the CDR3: TGTGCCAGTAGTATCACGGGGGGTAGTGGAGAGACCCAGTACTTC. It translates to CASSITGGSGETQYF. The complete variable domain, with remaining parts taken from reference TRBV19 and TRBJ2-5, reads DGGITQSPKYLFRKEGQNVTLSCEQNLNHDAMYWYRQDPGQGLRLIYYSQIVNDFQKGDIAEGYSVSREKKESFPLTVTSAQKNPTAFYLCASSITGGSGETQYFGPGTRLLVL.

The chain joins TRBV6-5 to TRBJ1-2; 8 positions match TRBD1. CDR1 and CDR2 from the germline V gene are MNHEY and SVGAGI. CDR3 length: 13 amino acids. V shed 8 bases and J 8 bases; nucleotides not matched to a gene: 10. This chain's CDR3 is CASRAPGGLGYTF. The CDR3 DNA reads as TGTGCCAGCCGCGCGCCAGGGGGCCTAGGCTACACCTTC.

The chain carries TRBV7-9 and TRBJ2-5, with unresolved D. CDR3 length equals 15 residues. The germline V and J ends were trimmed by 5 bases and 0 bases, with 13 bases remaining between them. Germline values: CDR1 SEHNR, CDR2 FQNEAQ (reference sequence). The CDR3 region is CASSPNYRYQETQYF. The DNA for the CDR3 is TGTGCCAGCAGCCCCAATTACCGGTACCAAGAGACCCAGTACTTC.

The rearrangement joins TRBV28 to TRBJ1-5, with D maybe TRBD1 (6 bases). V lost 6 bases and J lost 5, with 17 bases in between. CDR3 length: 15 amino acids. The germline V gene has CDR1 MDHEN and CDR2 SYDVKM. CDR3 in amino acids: CASSLGAPTYQPQHF. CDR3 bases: TGTGCCAGCAGCCTGGGGGCCCCCACTTATCAGCCCCAGCATTTT.

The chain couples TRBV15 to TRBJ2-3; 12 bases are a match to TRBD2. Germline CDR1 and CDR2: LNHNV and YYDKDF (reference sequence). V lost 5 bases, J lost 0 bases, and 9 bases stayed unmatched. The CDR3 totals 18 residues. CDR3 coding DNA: TGTGCCACCAGCGGACTAGCGGGGTCGACTCCAAGCACAGATACGCAGTATTTT. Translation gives CATSGLAGSTPSTDTQYF.

CDR3 coding DNA: TGCGCCAGCAGCCCAGAACTCGGGAGAACATACGAGCAGTACTTC. Encoded protein: CASSPELGRTYEQYF. The chain has TRBV4-3 and TRBJ2-7, with a possible D match to TRBD2 (6 bases). Germline CDR1 reads LGHNA; CDR2 reads YSLEER. The CDR3 is 15 residues long. The V end was cut by 4 bases, the J end by 4 bases, with 17 bases between.

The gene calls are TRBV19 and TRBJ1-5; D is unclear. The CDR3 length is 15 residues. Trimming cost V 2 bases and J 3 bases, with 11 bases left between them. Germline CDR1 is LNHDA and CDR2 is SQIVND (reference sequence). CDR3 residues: CASSISGGFNQPQHF. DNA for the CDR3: TGTGCCAGTAGTATATCAGGAGGGTTCAATCAGCCCCAGCATTTT.

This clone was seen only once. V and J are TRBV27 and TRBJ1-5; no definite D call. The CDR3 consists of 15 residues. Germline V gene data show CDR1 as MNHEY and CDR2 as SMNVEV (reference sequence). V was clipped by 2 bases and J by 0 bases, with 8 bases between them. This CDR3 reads CASSLRRDSNQPQHF. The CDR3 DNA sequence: TGTGCCAGCAGTTTACGGCGGGATAGCAATCAGCCCCAGCATTTT.

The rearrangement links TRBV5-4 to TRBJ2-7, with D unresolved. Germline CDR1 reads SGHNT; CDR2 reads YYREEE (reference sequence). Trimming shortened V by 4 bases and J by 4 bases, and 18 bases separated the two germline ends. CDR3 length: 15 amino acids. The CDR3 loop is CASSPPEPFGYEQYF. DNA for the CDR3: TGTGCCAGCAGCCCGCCTGAGCCTTTCGGGTACGAGCAGTACTTC. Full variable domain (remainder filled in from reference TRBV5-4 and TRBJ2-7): ETGVTQSPTHLIKTRGQQVTLRCSSQSGHNTVSWYQQALGQGPQFIFQYYREEENGRGNFPPRFSGLQFPNYSSELNVNALELDDSALYLCASSPPEPFGYEQYFGPGTRLTVT.

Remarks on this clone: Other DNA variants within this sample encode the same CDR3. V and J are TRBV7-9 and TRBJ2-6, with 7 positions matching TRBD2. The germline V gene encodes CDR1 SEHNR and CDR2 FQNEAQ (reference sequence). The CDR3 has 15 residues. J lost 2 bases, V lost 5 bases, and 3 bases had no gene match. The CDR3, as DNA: TGTGCCAGCAGCCTGGGGGGGGCTGGGGCCAACGTCCTGACTTTC. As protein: CASSLGGAGANVLTF.

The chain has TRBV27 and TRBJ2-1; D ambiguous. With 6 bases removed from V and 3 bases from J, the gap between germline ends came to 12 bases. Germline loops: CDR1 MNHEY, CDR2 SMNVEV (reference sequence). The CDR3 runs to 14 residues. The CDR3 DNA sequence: TGTGCCAGCAGCCCACTACAAAACTACAATGAGCAGTTCTTC. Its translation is CASSPLQNYNEQFF.

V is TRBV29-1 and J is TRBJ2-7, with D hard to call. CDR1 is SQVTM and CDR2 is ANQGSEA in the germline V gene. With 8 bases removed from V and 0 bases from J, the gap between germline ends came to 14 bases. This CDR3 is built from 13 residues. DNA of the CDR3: TGCAGCATACTCCCCGCCGGCTCCTACGAGCAGTACTTC. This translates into CSILPAGSYEQYF.

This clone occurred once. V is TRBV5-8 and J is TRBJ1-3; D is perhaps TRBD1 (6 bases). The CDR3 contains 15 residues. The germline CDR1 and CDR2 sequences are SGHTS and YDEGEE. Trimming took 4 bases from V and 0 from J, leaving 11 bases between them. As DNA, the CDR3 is TGTGCCAGCAGCCGTGGACAGCTCTCTGGAAACACCATATATTTT. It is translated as CASSRGQLSGNTIYF. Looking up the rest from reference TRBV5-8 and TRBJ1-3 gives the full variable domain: EAGVTQSPTHLIKTRGQQATLRCSPISGHTSVYWYQQALGLGLQFLLWYDEGEERNRGNFPPRFSGRQFPNYSSELNVNALELEDSALYLCASSRGQLSGNTIYFGEGSWLTVV.

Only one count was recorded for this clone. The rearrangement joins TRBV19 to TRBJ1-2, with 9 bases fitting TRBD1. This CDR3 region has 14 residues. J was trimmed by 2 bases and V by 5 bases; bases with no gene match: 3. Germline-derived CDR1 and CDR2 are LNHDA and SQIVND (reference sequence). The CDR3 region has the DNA TGTGCCAGTAGTGAAGGACAGGGGAACTATGGCTACACCTTC. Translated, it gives CASSEGQGNYGYTF.